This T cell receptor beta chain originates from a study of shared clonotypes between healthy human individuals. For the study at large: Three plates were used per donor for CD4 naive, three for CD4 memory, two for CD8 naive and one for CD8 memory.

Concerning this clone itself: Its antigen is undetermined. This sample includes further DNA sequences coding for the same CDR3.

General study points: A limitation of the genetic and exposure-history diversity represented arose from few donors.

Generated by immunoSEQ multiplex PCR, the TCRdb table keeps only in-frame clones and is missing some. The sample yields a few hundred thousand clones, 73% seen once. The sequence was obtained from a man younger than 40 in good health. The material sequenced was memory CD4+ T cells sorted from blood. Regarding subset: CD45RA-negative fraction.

The CDR3 region has the DNA TGTGCCAGCAGTCGGGGTAATGAAAAACTGTTTTTT. This encodes CASSRGNEKLFF. V usage is TRBV2 and J usage is TRBJ1-4, with D unclear. This CDR3 spans 12 amino acids. Deletions cut 5 bases from V and 4 bases from J, with 5 bases between. CDR1 SNHLY and CDR2 FYNNEI come from the germline V gene. Complete variable domain (other parts from reference TRBV2 and TRBJ1-4): EPEVTQTPSHQVTQMGQEVILRCVPISNHLYFYWYRQILGQKVEFLVSFYNNEISEKSEIFDDQFSVERPDGSNFTLKIRSTKLEDSAMYFCASSRGNEKLFFGSGTQLSVL.